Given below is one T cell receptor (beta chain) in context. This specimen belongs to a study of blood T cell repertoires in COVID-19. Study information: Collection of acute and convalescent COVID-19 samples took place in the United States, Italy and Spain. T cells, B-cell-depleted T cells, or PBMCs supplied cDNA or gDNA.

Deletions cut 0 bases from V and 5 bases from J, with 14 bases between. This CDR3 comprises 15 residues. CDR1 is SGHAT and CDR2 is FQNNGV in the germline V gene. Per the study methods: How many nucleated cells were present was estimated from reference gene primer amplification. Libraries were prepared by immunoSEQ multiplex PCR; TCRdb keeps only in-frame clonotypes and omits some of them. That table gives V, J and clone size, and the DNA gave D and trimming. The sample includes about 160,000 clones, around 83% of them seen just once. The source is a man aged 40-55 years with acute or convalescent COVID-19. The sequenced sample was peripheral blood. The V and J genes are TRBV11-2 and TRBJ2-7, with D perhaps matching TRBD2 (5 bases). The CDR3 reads CASSLDLLLAHEQYF. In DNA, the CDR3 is TGTGCCAGCAGCTTAGATCTCCTCCTAGCCCACGAGCAGTACTTC.